This passage covers 26 T cell receptor beta chains from one sample sequenced in a study of cytomegalovirus exposure and HLA in healthy donors. The PCR contained 60 Vbeta and 13 Jbeta primers. TCRdb keeps only in-frame clones here, not all; method: immunoSEQ multiplex PCR. Among some 190,000 clones listed, 82% were seen once. What was sequenced was PBMCs. These receptors originate from a middle-aged man in good health and CMV-seronegative.

This chain links TRBV15 with TRBJ2-7, with D possibly matching TRBD2 (7 bases). Trimming removed 3 bases at V and 4 bases at J, with 19 bases between. This CDR3 contains 16 residues. Germline-derived CDR1 and CDR2 are LNHNV and YYDKDF (reference sequence). CDR3: CATSSELWGGAYEQYF. Here the CDR3 DNA reads TGTGCCACCAGCAGTGAGCTGTGGGGGGGCGCATACGAGCAGTACTTC.

The CDR3 spells CASSGTGAPSHSYEQYF. The CDR3 DNA follows: TGTGCCAGCAGTGGCACGGGAGCGCCGTCACACTCCTACGAGCAGTACTTC. The gene calls are TRBV28 and TRBJ2-7, with D possibly being TRBD2 (6 bases). Between the trimmed V and J ends, which lost 5 bases and 0 bases, there was a span of 20 bases. The CDR3 covers 17 residues. Germline CDR1 MDHEN, CDR2 SYDVKM.

The J gene is TRBJ2-2, the V gene TRBV4-1; possibly TRBD2 for D (6 bases). CDR3 size: 16 residues. The V gene lost 1 base and the J gene lost 4 bases, with 13 bases spanning the gap. CDR1 and CDR2 from the germline V gene are MGHRA and YSYEKL. The CDR3 sequence: CASSQVAGPGTGELFF. The CDR3 nucleotides read TGCGCCAGCAGCCAAGTCGCGGGGCCAGGCACCGGGGAGCTGTTTTTT.

V and J are TRBV6-1 and TRBJ2-3; possible D gene TRBD2, 5 bases. The CDR3 length is 13 residues. Germline CDR1 is MNHNS and CDR2 is SASEGT. V was clipped by 6 bases and J by 1 base, with 8 bases between them. The CDR3 here is CASRDSGTDTQYF. The DNA for the CDR3 is TGTGCCAGCAGGGATAGCGGCACAGATACGCAGTATTTT.

The rearrangement joins TRBV18 to TRBJ2-7; D may be TRBD1 (6 bases). The V gene lost 5 bases and the J gene lost 4 bases, with 15 bases spanning the gap. Germline assignment: CDR1 KGHSH and CDR2 LQKENI. The CDR3 is made up of 14 amino acids. The CDR3 reads CASSESLQGYEQYF. The CDR3 coding sequence is TGTGCCAGCTCAGAAAGCCTCCAGGGGTACGAGCAGTACTTC.

The chain links TRBV6-6 to TRBJ2-5; no reliable D call. Germline CDR1 MNHNY, CDR2 SVGAGI (reference sequence). Between the trimmed V and J ends, which lost 4 bases and 1 base, there was a span of 7 bases. This CDR3 has 13 residues. For the CDR3, the DNA is TGTGCCAGCAGTTCCGGGTCCCAAGAGACCCAGTACTTC. This encodes CASSSGSQETQYF.

This clone appeared once. The chain uses TRBV30 and TRBJ2-3; 7 bases match TRBD2. V lost 3 bases to trimming and J lost 0 bases; unmatched junction nucleotides: 6. This CDR3 has 15 amino acids. The V gene's germline CDR1 is GTSNPN and CDR2 SVGIG (reference sequence). The CDR3: CAWSGLGASTDTQYF. DNA of the CDR3: TGTGCCTGGAGCGGACTAGGGGCTAGCACAGATACGCAGTATTTT.

The table lists this clone with a count of one. The V and J genes are TRBV9 and TRBJ2-1; D is unresolved. Looked up from germline, CDR1 is SGDLS and CDR2 is YYNGEE. The CDR3 runs to 16 residues. V lost 0 bases, J lost 0 bases, and 10 bases lay in between. The CDR3 loop reads CASSVEYLSSYNEQFF. The CDR3 DNA sequence: TGTGCCAGCAGCGTAGAGTACCTCAGCTCCTACAATGAGCAGTTCTTC.

The rearrangement joins TRBV28 to TRBJ1-2; 9 bases match TRBD1. Germline-derived CDR1 and CDR2 are MDHEN and SYDVKM. V shed 3 bases and J 7 bases; nucleotides not matched to a gene: 3. CDR3 length: 13 amino acids. The CDR3, as DNA: TGTGCCAGCAGTTTGACAGGGGGTATTGGCTACACCTTC. Translated, it gives CASSLTGGIGYTF.

The V and J genes are TRBV6-1 and TRBJ2-5, with 11 positions matching TRBD1. V trimming: 9 bases; J trimming: 5 bases; junction bases outside the gene matches: 5. The CDR3 covers 13 residues. The germline CDR1 and CDR2 sequences are MNHNS and SASEGT. The CDR3 DNA is TGTGCCAGTACTAGGGACAGGGGGGAGACCCAGTACTTC. It codes for CASTRDRGETQYF.

The rearrangement uses TRBV6-6 and TRBJ2-1, with TRBD2 matching over 9 bases. This CDR3 comprises 14 residues. Germline V gives CDR1 MNHNY, CDR2 SVGAGI (reference sequence). Trimming took 7 bases from V and 5 from J; bases not matched to a gene: 6. CDR3 amino acids: CASNLLAGDNEQFF. CDR3 bases: TGTGCCAGCAACCTCTTAGCGGGAGACAATGAGCAGTTCTTC.

The chain has TRBV28 and TRBJ1-1; 7 nucleotides agree with TRBD1. V was pared by 5 bases and J by 3 bases, with 12 bases of the junction left unmatched. Germline V gene lookup returns CDR1 MDHEN and CDR2 SYDVKM. This CDR3 spans 16 amino acids. Here the CDR3 reads CASSPPAGGSYTEAFF. The CDR3 DNA follows: TGTGCCAGCAGTCCACCCGCAGGGGGTTCGTACACTGAAGCTTTCTTT.

V is TRBV28 and J is TRBJ2-7, with a possible D match to TRBD2 (6 bases). Germline V gene sequence: CDR1 MDHEN, CDR2 SYDVKM. V was cut by 1 base and J by 3 bases, with 13 bases left in between. The length of the CDR3 is 15 residues. CDR3 amino acids: CASSLSLGTGYEQYF. The CDR3 DNA is TGTGCCAGCAGTTTATCTCTCGGGACTGGCTACGAGCAGTACTTC.

This clone has just one count. The chain is built from TRBV7-3 and TRBJ2-2, with D possibly matching TRBD2 (5 bases). This CDR3 contains 14 residues. The germline gives CDR1 SGHTA, CDR2 FQGTGA. Trimming cost V 3 bases and J 1 base, with 6 bases left between them. The CDR3 sequence is CASSFSGNTGELFF. DNA for the CDR3: TGTGCCAGCAGCTTCAGCGGGAACACCGGGGAGCTGTTTTTT.

This rearrangement joins TRBV11-3 to TRBJ2-7; 7 bases map to TRBD1. Germline loops: CDR1 SGHNT, CDR2 YENEEA. The length of the CDR3 is 15 residues. V lost 3 bases and J lost 2; bases outside the gene matches: 7. CDR3 nucleotides: TGTGCCAGCAGCTTGACCGGGACAGTGGCCTACGAGCAGTACTTC. It encodes CASSLTGTVAYEQYF.

This clone occurred a few times. The DNA of the CDR3 is TGTGCCAGCTCGCGAATTAGCACAGATACGCAGTATTTT. It encodes CASSRISTDTQYF. The rearrangement uses TRBV18 and TRBJ2-3, with no clear D. V dropped 6 bases and J dropped 0 bases, with 7 bases sitting between them. This CDR3 contains 13 residues. CDR1 and CDR2 (germline): KGHSH, LQKENI.

The chain recombines TRBV27 with TRBJ2-7; D might be TRBD2 (6 bases). Trimming removed 4 bases from V and 2 bases from J, with 21 bases in between. CDR1 MNHEY and CDR2 SMNVEV come from the germline V gene (reference sequence). This CDR3 has 17 amino acids. The CDR3 coding sequence is TGTGCCAGCAGTTCCCGAAACGGGGGATTTTTTCCCTACGAGCAGTACTTC. Translation: CASSSRNGGFFPYEQYF.

The V gene is TRBV5-1, the J gene TRBJ2-5, with TRBD2 matching 10 bases. The germline V gene has CDR1 SGHRS and CDR2 YFSETQ. J gave up 0 bases and V 6 bases, and 8 bases lay outside the gene matches. The CDR3 contains 16 residues. Written as DNA, the CDR3 is TGCGCCAGCACCTTCTCTAGCGGGGGTTACCAAGAGACCCAGTACTTC. This gives the protein CASTFSSGGYQETQYF.

This chain connects TRBV19 to TRBJ2-3; maybe TRBD1 (6 bases). The germline gives CDR1 LNHDA, CDR2 SQIVND (reference sequence). This CDR3 has 14 amino acids. Trimming pared 3 bases from V and 1 base from J, leaving 8 bases between. As DNA, the CDR3 is TGTGCCAGTAGTATCGACAGGCGCACAGATACGCAGTATTTT. It yields the protein CASSIDRRTDTQYF.

V and J are TRBV2 and TRBJ2-2; weak D call: TRBD1 (6 bases). This CDR3 is 14 amino acids long. Germline V CDR1 and CDR2: SNHLY, FYNNEI. V lost 4 bases and J 5 bases, leaving 11 bases between the germline ends. Written as DNA, the CDR3 is TGTGCCAGCAGTGTTACAGGGATTACCGGGGAGCTGTTTTTT. It specifies CASSVTGITGELFF.

The rearrangement links TRBV15 to TRBJ2-1, with 9 bases fitting TRBD2. From germline, CDR1 is LNHNV and CDR2 YYDKDF (reference sequence). The CDR3 totals 16 residues. The V and J ends lost 1 base and 9 bases, in that order; junction bases with no gene match: 10. The CDR3 region is CATSRVGTSRGGEQFF. In DNA form, the CDR3 reads TGTGCCACCAGCAGAGTTGGGACTAGCAGGGGGGGTGAGCAGTTCTTC.

V and J are TRBV4-3 and TRBJ2-7; 8 bases are shared with TRBD2. The germline V gene encodes CDR1 LGHNA and CDR2 YSLEER. V gave up 4 bases and J gave up 2 bases; unmatched junction bases: 1. The CDR3 length is 13 residues. The CDR3 nucleotides read TGCGCCAGCAGCCTCGGGAGGGCCTACGAGCAGTACTTC. Amino acid sequence: CASSLGRAYEQYF.

V usage is TRBV7-3 and J usage is TRBJ2-3; maybe TRBD2 (5 bases). CDR3 size: 16 residues. Germline V gene data show CDR1 as SGHTA and CDR2 as FQGTGA. V was shortened by 4 bases and J by 1 base, with 15 bases between the two germline ends. The DNA for the CDR3 is TGTGCCAGCAGCTCCCCCCGGGGAGCTCGCACAGATACGCAGTATTTT. This translates into CASSSPRGARTDTQYF.

The chain uses TRBV7-9 and TRBJ2-3; TRBD1 agrees at 9 bases. Germline trimming cut 10 bases from V and 2 bases from J; bases unmatched to any gene: 7. Germline-derived CDR1 and CDR2 are SEHNR and FQNEAQ (reference sequence). The CDR3 consists of 14 residues. DNA for the CDR3: TGTGCCATCCCGGGACAGGGCTACACAGATACGCAGTATTTT. Amino acid sequence: CAIPGQGYTDTQYF.

V gene TRBV6-4 combines with J gene TRBJ2-4; D is possibly TRBD1 (6 bases). Germline V CDR1 and CDR2: MRHNA, SNTAGT. CDR3 length: 16 amino acids. V was clipped by 7 bases and J by 1 base, with 17 bases between them. The DNA of the CDR3 is TGTGCCAGCACTACTGAGAACAGGGAGGCCAAAAACATTCAGTACTTC. It specifies CASTTENREAKNIQYF.

V and J are TRBV2 and TRBJ1-2, with 11 bases lining up with TRBD1. The junction had 0 bases not matched to a gene; V was cut back by 8 bases and J by 4 bases. The CDR3 runs to 12 residues. Per the germline V gene, CDR1 is SNHLY and CDR2 is FYNNEI. CDR3 loop: CASGQGAYGYTF. In DNA, the CDR3 is TGTGCCAGCGGACAGGGGGCCTATGGCTACACCTTC.